One sample yielded the 27 T cell receptor beta chains listed below, sequenced in a study of shared clonotypes between healthy human individuals. The protocol was immunoSEQ multiplex PCR, while the TCRdb copy is restricted to in-frame clones and leaves out a portion. The sample shows 2 million to 2.5 million clones, 90% to 97% of them seen only once. Sequencing input: naive CD4+ T cells sorted from blood. Subset here: CD45RA+ positively selected. These receptors were collected from a man in his late teens or twenties in good health.

The CDR3 nucleotides read TGCGCCAGCAGCCAAGTGGGTGGGACAGAGAAAAAACTGTTTTTT. Its protein product is CASSQVGGTEKKLFF. The chain recombines TRBV4-3 with TRBJ1-4; TRBD1 aligns across 7 bases. Germline V gives CDR1 LGHNA, CDR2 YSLEER. This CDR3 is built from 15 residues. The V and J ends lost 1 base and 9 bases, in that order; junction bases with no gene match: 8.

The V and J genes are TRBV7-2 and TRBJ2-6; a weak D match, TRBD1 (6 bases). Germline V lookup: CDR1 SGHTA, CDR2 FQGNSA. The CDR3 consists of 18 residues. Trimming removed 3 bases at V and 0 bases at J, with 15 bases between. The CDR3 DNA reads as TGTGCCAGCAGCTTCGACAGGCCCCTTAGCTCTGGGGCCAACGTCCTGACTTTC. Translating it yields CASSFDRPLSSGANVLTF.

The chain carries TRBV10-3 and TRBJ2-1; D not resolved. This CDR3 has 17 residues. V dropped 2 bases and J dropped 0 bases, with 14 bases sitting between them. Germline V gene data show CDR1 as ENHRY and CDR2 as SYGVKD. As DNA, the CDR3 is TGTGCCATCAGTGAGAGCTCTAACCAGAGCTCCTACAATGAGCAGTTCTTC. Translated: CAISESSNQSSYNEQFF.

Comment on this clone: Different DNA sequences within this sample yield the same CDR3. The chain has TRBV2 and TRBJ2-3; 9 positions match TRBD2. The germline V gene encodes CDR1 SNHLY and CDR2 FYNNEI. There are 14 residues in the CDR3. The ends lost 6 bases at V and 3 bases at J; junction bases unmatched: 4. The CDR3 DNA follows: TGTGCCAGCAGAGTAGCGGGGGTGACAGATACGCAGTATTTT. Translating it yields CASRVAGVTDTQYF.

CDR3 coding DNA: TGTGCCAGCAGTTACACACAGGAGCCTGGGGCCAACGTCCTGACTTTC. Residues: CASSYTQEPGANVLTF. The chain carries TRBV6-6 and TRBJ2-6; the D gene is possibly TRBD1 (5 bases). The V and J ends lost 2 bases and 2 bases respectively, with 10 bases between them. Germline assignment: CDR1 MNHNY and CDR2 SVGAGI (reference sequence). The CDR3 is 16 residues long.

The rearrangement links TRBV5-1 to TRBJ1-1; tentative D call: TRBD1 (5 bases). The CDR3 extends over 15 amino acids. V shed 0 bases and J shed 3 bases, with 12 bases lying between them. CDR1 SGHRS and CDR2 YFSETQ come from the germline V gene. CDR3 amino acids: CASSLVSGEYTEAFF. In nucleotides, the CDR3 is TGCGCCAGCAGCTTGGTGTCGGGGGAGTACACTGAAGCTTTCTTT.

This clone was counted between two and nine times. The chain carries TRBV7-2 and TRBJ2-2; D remains unclear. The V and J ends lost 7 bases and 3 bases respectively, with 3 bases between them. Germline V lookup: CDR1 SGHTA, CDR2 FQGNSA. The CDR3 runs 11 residues. CDR3 DNA sequence: TGTGCCAGCATCTACACCGGGGAGCTGTTTTTT. It specifies CASIYTGELFF.

With respect to this clone: The junction shows a germline mismatch at one end, possibly a read error. The chain links TRBV5-4 to TRBJ1-2; 8 bases line up with TRBD1. The germline CDR1 and CDR2 sequences are SGHNT and YYREEE (reference sequence). This CDR3 has 15 residues. CDR3 region: CASRLDRATYYGYTF. In DNA, the CDR3 is TGTGCCAGCAGATTGGACAGGGCAACTTACTATGGCTACACCTTC.

Remarks on this clone: Different DNA sequences within this sample yield the same CDR3. The genes are TRBV5-1 and TRBJ2-7; D ambiguous. CDR3 length: 14 residues. The germline V gene has CDR1 SGHRS and CDR2 YFSETQ. Trimming took off 0 bases at V and 1 base at J, with 8 bases between the two ends. CDR3 region: CASSLVGRSYEQYF. For the CDR3, the DNA is TGCGCCAGCAGCTTGGTGGGCCGTTCCTACGAGCAGTACTTC.

About this clone itself: The sample contains more than one DNA sequence encoding this CDR3. The V call is TRBV10-3, the J call TRBJ1-1, with D possibly matching TRBD1 (5 bases). The germline gives CDR1 ENHRY, CDR2 SYGVKD. The CDR3 runs 13 residues. Deletions cut 6 bases from V and 0 bases from J, with 8 bases between. The CDR3 nucleotides are TGTGCCATCAGGACAGACTTGAACACTGAAGCTTTCTTT. It is translated as CAIRTDLNTEAFF.

V usage is TRBV6-6 and J usage is TRBJ1-2, with 8 bases aligning to TRBD1. J was trimmed by 7 bases and V by 5 bases; bases with no gene match: 6. This CDR3 is 13 amino acids long. The germline CDR1 and CDR2 sequences are MNHNY and SVGAGI (reference sequence). CDR3 region: CASSRTGTGGYTF. For the CDR3, the DNA is TGTGCCAGCAGTCGGACAGGGACGGGTGGCTACACCTTC.

This chain links TRBV30 with TRBJ1-4, with TRBD1 matching over 8 bases. V lost 2 bases and J lost 4; bases outside the gene matches: 3. The CDR3 is 14 amino acids. CDR1 is GTSNPN, CDR2 SVGIG, per germline (reference sequence). The CDR3 reads CAWSRGQGNEKLFF. The CDR3, as DNA: TGTGCCTGGAGTAGAGGACAGGGTAATGAAAAACTGTTTTTT.

This clone was seen a single time. The V gene is TRBV25-1, the J gene TRBJ2-1; 11 nucleotides line up with TRBD2. Per the germline V gene, CDR1 is MGHDK and CDR2 is SYGVNS. V gave up 9 bases and J gave up 7 bases; unmatched junction bases: 5. This CDR3 region has 13 residues. CDR3 bases: TGTGCCAGTGTGCTAGCGGGAGGAAATGAGCAGTTCTTC. As protein: CASVLAGGNEQFF.

The gene calls are TRBV5-8 and TRBJ1-1, with 7 bases that match TRBD1. The junction had 10 bases not matched to a gene; V was cut back by 3 bases and J by 5 bases. The CDR3 is 15 residues long. CDR1 is SGHTS, CDR2 YDEGEE, per germline. CDR3 bases: TGTGCCAGCAGCTCCCGGCCAGGGGGTAGGACTGAAGCTTTCTTT. Its translation: CASSSRPGGRTEAFF.

The chain employs TRBV7-9 and TRBJ1-5, with D possibly TRBD1 on 5 matching bases. This CDR3 is built from 16 residues. Germline loops: CDR1 SEHNR, CDR2 FQNEAQ (reference sequence). The V end was cut by 5 bases, the J end by 0 bases, with 14 bases between. The CDR3 region is CASSPHGGNSNQPQHF. CDR3 DNA sequence: TGTGCCAGCAGCCCCCATGGGGGTAATAGCAATCAGCCCCAGCATTTT.

This chain connects TRBV5-1 to TRBJ2-7; possible D gene TRBD1, 6 bases. Trimming took off 3 bases at V and 6 bases at J, with 10 bases between the two ends. The CDR3 sequence is 12 residues long. In germline, CDR1 is SGHRS, CDR2 YFSETQ. CDR3 residues: CASSSTGREQYF. The CDR3 DNA reads as TGCGCCAGCAGCTCCACAGGGCGCGAGCAGTACTTC.

The V call is TRBV4-3, the J call TRBJ1-1; possibly TRBD1 for D (6 bases). The germline V and J ends were trimmed by 0 bases and 1 base, with 18 bases remaining between them. Germline CDR1 reads LGHNA; CDR2 reads YSLEER. The CDR3 spans 18 residues. For the CDR3, the DNA is TGCGCCAGCAGCCAAGATTTTGCTTGGACAGCCTGGAACACTGAAGCTTTCTTT. Its translation is CASSQDFAWTAWNTEAFF.

This chain connects TRBV30 to TRBJ2-7; perhaps D is TRBD1 or TRBD2 (7 bases each). V lost 2 bases, J lost 4 bases, and 18 bases lay in between. Germline V gene data show CDR1 as GTSNPN and CDR2 as SVGIG (reference sequence). The CDR3 length is 15 residues. The CDR3 loop reads CAWSPGGTTVYEQYF. Written as DNA, the CDR3 is TGTGCCTGGAGTCCAGGGGGGACTACCGTATACGAGCAGTACTTC.

The rearrangement uses TRBV27 and TRBJ2-1; possible D gene TRBD1, 6 bases. V was clipped by 3 bases and J by 4 bases, with 13 bases between them. Per germline, CDR1 MNHEY and CDR2 SMNVEV (reference sequence). The CDR3 is 15 amino acids. CDR3 DNA: TGTGCCAGCAGTTTTAAGGACAGTCGATACAATGAGCAGTTCTTC. Its translation: CASSFKDSRYNEQFF.

Here the CDR3 DNA reads TGTGCCAGCAGCACCCGGGACAGGGCCCCCTCCTACGAGCAGTACTTC. This sequence encodes CASSTRDRAPSYEQYF. The rearrangement uses TRBV7-2 and TRBJ2-7, with 9 bases identical to TRBD1. The CDR3 contains 16 residues. V shed 5 bases, J shed 0 bases, and the junction held 8 bases outside the gene matches. CDR1 and CDR2 (germline): SGHTA, FQGNSA.

Remarks on this clone: This same CDR3 is encoded by further DNA sequences in the sample. This sequence joins TRBV6-5 and TRBJ1-5; D not resolved. Germline CDR1 and CDR2: MNHEY and SVGAGI. With 0 bases removed from V and 3 bases from J, the gap between germline ends came to 3 bases. CDR3 length: 13 residues. As DNA, the CDR3 is TGTGCCAGCAGTTACTCACTCAATCAGCCCCAGCATTTT. Translated: CASSYSLNQPQHF.

This clone was seen a single time. V is TRBV7-9 and J is TRBJ2-7; TRBD1 might be the D (5 bases). The CDR3 consists of 14 residues. Germline loops: CDR1 SEHNR, CDR2 FQNEAQ (reference sequence). Trimming took off 5 bases at V and 3 bases at J, with 14 bases between the two ends. As DNA, the CDR3 is TGTGCCAGCAGCGGCAGGGTCTTGGGCTACGAGCAGTACTTC. The encoded protein is CASSGRVLGYEQYF.

This clone was counted a single time. The chain is built from TRBV10-2 and TRBJ1-5; a weak D match, TRBD1 (6 bases). CDR3 size: 14 residues. Germline-derived CDR1 and CDR2 are WSHSY and SAAADI. The V and J ends lost 9 bases and 4 bases respectively, with 16 bases between them. The CDR3 nucleotides are TGCGCCAGTAAGGGAGGGGGAGAGAATCAGCCCCAGCATTTT. Encoded protein: CASKGGGENQPQHF.

The chain recombines TRBV12-5 with TRBJ2-2; D is undetermined. Trimming left V 3 bases short and J 6 bases short, with 8 bases between. Germline V gene data show CDR1 as LGHNT and CDR2 as FRNRAP. This CDR3 comprises 13 residues. The CDR3 is CASGLPGPGELFF. The CDR3 DNA reads as TGTGCTAGTGGTTTACCCGGGCCCGGGGAGCTGTTTTTT.

J is TRBJ2-2 and V is TRBV27; D remains unclear. V shed 8 bases and J shed 7 bases, with 14 bases lying between them. Germline CDR1 and CDR2: MNHEY and SMNVEV (reference sequence). The CDR3 loop spans 13 amino acids. DNA for the CDR3: TGTGCCAGCCGATTCTCCCAAATCGGGGAGCTGTTTTTT. The encoded protein is CASRFSQIGELFF.

This rearrangement joins TRBV4-3 to TRBJ2-2; no definite D call. Trimming left V 0 bases short and J 3 bases short, with 8 bases between. Per the germline V gene, CDR1 is LGHNA and CDR2 is YSLEER. The CDR3 consists of 15 residues. CDR3 in amino acids: CASSQESSDTGELFF. CDR3 nucleotide sequence: TGCGCCAGCAGCCAAGAGAGCTCGGACACCGGGGAGCTGTTTTTT.

This chain connects TRBV6-5 to TRBJ2-1; 10 bases line up with TRBD2. Germline V gene lookup returns CDR1 MNHEY and CDR2 SVGAGI. This CDR3 has 13 residues. The ends lost 5 bases at V and 14 bases at J; junction bases unmatched: 9. DNA for the CDR3: TGTGCCAGCAGTGGCGTTCTAGCGGGAGTCAAGTTCTTC. This translates into CASSGVLAGVKFF.